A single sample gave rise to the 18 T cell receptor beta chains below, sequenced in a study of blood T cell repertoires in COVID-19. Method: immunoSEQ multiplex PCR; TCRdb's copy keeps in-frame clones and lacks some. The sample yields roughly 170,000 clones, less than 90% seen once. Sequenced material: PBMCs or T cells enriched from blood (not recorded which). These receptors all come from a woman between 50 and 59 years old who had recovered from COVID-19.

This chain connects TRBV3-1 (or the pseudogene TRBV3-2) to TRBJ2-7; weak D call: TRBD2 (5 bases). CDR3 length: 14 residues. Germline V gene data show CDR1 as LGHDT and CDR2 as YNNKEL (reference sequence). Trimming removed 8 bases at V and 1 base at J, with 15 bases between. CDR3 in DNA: TGTGCCAGCCCGGTGGAACTAGGGTCCTACGAGCAGTACGTC. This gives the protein CASPVELGSYEQYV.

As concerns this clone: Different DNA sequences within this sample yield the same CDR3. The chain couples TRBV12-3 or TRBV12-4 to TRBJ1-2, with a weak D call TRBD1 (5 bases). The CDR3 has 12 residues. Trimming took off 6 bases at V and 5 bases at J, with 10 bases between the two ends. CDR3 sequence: CASSPRGYGYTF. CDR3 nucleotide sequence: TGTGCCAGCAGCCCCCGGGGGTATGGCTACACCTTC.

The CDR3 bases are TGTGCCACCTCGGTCGGGAGCTCAGATACGCAGTATTTT. Residues: CATSVGSSDTQYF. The J gene is TRBJ2-3, the V gene TRBV6-5; D perhaps matches TRBD2 (6 bases). Germline V gene lookup returns CDR1 MNHEY and CDR2 SVGAGI. The CDR3 is 13 residues long. V was trimmed by 10 bases and J by 4 bases, leaving 15 bases between them.

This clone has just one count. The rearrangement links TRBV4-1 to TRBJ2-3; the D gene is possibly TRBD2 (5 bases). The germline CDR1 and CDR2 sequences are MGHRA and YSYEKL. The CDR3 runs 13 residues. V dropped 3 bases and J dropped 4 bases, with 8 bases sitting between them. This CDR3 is CASSHLRADTQYF. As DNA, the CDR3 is TGCGCCAGCAGCCATCTGAGGGCAGATACGCAGTATTTT.

The CDR3 DNA sequence: TGTGCCAGCAGAGGCCAGGCGGGGAACACTGAAGCTTTCTTT. It encodes CASRGQAGNTEAFF. J is TRBJ1-1 and V is TRBV27; D is unresolved. V was clipped by 6 bases and J by 1 base, with 12 bases between them. Germline CDR1 MNHEY, CDR2 SMNVEV (reference sequence). This CDR3 is built from 14 residues.

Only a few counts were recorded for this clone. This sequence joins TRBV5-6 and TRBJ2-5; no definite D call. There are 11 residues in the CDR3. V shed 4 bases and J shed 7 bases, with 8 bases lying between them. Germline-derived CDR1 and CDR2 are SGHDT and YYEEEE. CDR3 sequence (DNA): TGTGCCAGCAGCGCGCTTTCGACCCAGTACTTC. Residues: CASSALSTQYF.

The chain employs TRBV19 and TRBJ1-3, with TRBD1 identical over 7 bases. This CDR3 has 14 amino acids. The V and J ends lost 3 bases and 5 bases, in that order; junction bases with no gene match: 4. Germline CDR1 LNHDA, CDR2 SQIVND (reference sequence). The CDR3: CASSIPGQRNTIYF. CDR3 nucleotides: TGTGCCAGTAGTATCCCGGGACAGCGAAACACCATATATTTT.

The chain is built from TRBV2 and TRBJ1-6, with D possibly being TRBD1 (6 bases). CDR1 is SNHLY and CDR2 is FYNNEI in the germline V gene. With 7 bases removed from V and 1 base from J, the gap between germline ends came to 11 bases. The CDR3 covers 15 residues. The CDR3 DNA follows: TGTGCCAGCAAGGAGCAGGGGTCCTATAATTCACCCCTCCACTTT. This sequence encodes CASKEQGSYNSPLHF.

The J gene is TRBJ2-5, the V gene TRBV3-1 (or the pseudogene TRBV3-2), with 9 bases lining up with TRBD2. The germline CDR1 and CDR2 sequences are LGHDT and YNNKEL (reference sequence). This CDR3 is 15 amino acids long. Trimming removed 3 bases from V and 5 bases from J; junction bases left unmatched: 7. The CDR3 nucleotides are TGTGCCAGCAGCCATTTGGCGGGAGGGTTTGAGACCCAGTACTTC. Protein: CASSHLAGGFETQYF.

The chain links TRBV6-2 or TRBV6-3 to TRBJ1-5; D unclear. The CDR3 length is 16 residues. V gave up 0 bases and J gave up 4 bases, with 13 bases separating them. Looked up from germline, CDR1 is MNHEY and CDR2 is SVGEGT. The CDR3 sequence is CASSYSYPPRNQPQHF. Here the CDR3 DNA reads TGTGCCAGCAGTTACTCCTACCCGCCGAGGAATCAGCCCCAGCATTTT.

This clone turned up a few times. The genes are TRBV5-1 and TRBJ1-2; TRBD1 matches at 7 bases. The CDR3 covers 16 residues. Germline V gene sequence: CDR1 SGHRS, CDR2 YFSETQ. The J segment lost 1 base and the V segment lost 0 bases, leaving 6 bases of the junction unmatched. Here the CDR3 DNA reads TGCGCCAGCAGCTTGGCGACAGGGAGTTTTAACTATGGCTACACCTTC. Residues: CASSLATGSFNYGYTF. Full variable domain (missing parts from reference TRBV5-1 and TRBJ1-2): KAGVTQTPRYLIKTRGQQVTLSCSPISGHRSVSWYQQTPGQGLQFLFEYFSETQRNKGNFPGRFSGRQFSNSRSEMNVSTLELGDSALYLCASSLATGSFNYGYTFGSGTRLTVV.

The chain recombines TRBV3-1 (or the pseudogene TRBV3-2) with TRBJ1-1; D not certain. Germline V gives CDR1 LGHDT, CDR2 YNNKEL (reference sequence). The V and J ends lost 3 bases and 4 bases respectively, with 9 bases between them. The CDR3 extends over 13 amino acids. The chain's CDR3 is CASSHGVSTEAFF. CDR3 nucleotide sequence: TGTGCCAGCAGCCACGGGGTTAGCACTGAAGCTTTCTTT.

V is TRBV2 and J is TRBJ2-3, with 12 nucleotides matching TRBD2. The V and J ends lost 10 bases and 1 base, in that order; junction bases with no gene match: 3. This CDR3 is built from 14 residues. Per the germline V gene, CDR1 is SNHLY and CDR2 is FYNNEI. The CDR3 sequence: CATRTSGGTDTQYF. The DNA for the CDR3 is TGTGCCACCAGGACTAGCGGGGGCACAGATACGCAGTATTTT.

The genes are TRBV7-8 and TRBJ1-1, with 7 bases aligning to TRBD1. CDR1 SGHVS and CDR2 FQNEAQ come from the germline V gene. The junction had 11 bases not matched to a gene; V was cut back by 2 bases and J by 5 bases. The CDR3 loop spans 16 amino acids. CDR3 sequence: CASSLRWAGGKTEAFF. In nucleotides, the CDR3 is TGTGCCAGCAGCTTAAGGTGGGCAGGGGGTAAGACTGAAGCTTTCTTT.

The CDR3 sequence is CASSLGSGTVNTEAFF. CDR3 DNA: TGTGCCAGCAGCTTAGGTAGCGGGACGGTGAACACTGAAGCTTTCTTT. V is TRBV7-8 and J is TRBJ1-1; the D gene is possibly TRBD1 (5 bases). Germline CDR1 SGHVS, CDR2 FQNEAQ. There are 16 residues in the CDR3. Trimming pared 1 base from V and 0 bases from J, leaving 12 bases between.

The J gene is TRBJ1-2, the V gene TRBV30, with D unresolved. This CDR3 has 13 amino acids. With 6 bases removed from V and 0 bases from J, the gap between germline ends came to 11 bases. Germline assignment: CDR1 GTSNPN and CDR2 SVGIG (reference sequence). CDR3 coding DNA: TGTGCCTGTGGTCAGGCGTCTAACTATGGCTACACCTTC. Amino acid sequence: CACGQASNYGYTF.

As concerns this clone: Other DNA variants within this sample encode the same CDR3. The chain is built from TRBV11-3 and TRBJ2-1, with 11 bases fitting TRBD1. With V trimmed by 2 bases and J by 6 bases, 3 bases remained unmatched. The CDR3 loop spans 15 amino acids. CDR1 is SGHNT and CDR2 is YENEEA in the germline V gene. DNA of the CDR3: TGTGCCAGCAGCTTAAGAGGGACAGGGGGCAATGAGCAGTTCTTC. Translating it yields CASSLRGTGGNEQFF.

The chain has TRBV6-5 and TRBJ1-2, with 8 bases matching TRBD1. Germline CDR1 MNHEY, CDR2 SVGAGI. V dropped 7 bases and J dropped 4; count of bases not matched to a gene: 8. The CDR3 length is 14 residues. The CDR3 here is CASTLDRGGYGYTF. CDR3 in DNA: TGTGCCAGCACCTTAGACAGGGGAGGCTATGGCTACACCTTC.